Below, 15 T cell receptor beta chains from the same sample are listed, as sequenced in a study of radiotherapy plus CTLA-4 blockade in lung cancer. Assay used: immunoSEQ multiplex PCR; TCRdb lists only in-frame clones, some missing. The sample shows roughly 130,000 clones, about 87% of them seen only once. Sequencing was performed on peripheral blood, taken from a patient treated with radiotherapy plus ipilimumab. These receptors were obtained from a human donor with non-small cell lung cancer that progressed on radiotherapy plus ipilimumab.

This clone was observed a few times. The chain has TRBV21-1 and TRBJ2-5; no check of the table's D call, TRBD2, against the DNA was made. TRBV21-1 is reported as a pseudogene. There are 17 residues in the CDR3. CDR3 sequence reads: CASSKNPSGEGQETQYF. DNA of the CDR3: TGTGCCAGCAGCAAAAATCCTAGCGGGGAAGGCCAAGAGACCCAGTACTTC.

This sequence joins TRBV6-5 and TRBJ2-7; D possibly corresponds to TRBD1 (6 bases). Trimming cost V 3 bases and J 3 bases, with 12 bases left between them. This CDR3 is built from 14 residues. The V gene's germline CDR1 is MNHEY and CDR2 SVGAGI. In DNA form, the CDR3 reads TGTGCCAGCAGTTATACAGGGACGCACTACGAGCAGTACTTC. Its translation: CASSYTGTHYEQYF.

The chain carries TRBV6-6 and TRBJ2-7; TRBD2 agrees at 7 bases. V lost 7 bases, J lost 6 bases, and 3 bases stayed unmatched. There are 11 residues in the CDR3. Per the germline V gene, CDR1 is MNHNY and CDR2 is SVGAGI (reference sequence). The CDR3, as DNA: TGTGCCAGCACCGGGGGGAGCGAGCAGTACTTC. It translates to CASTGGSEQYF.

This sequence joins TRBV6-1 and TRBJ2-1; 14 nucleotides match TRBD2. The CDR3 is 17 residues long. The junction had 12 bases not matched to a gene; V was cut back by 4 bases and J by 10 bases. In germline, CDR1 is MNHNS, CDR2 SASEGT. DNA for the CDR3: TGTGCCAGCAGTGGACCCGGGACTAGCGGGAGAAGGCACGAGCAGTTCTTC. Translating gives CASSGPGTSGRRHEQFF.

The rearrangement joins TRBV2 to TRBJ2-1; 7 nucleotides line up with TRBD2. The germline V gene has CDR1 SNHLY and CDR2 FYNNEI. The J segment lost 9 bases and the V segment lost 1 base, leaving 12 bases of the junction unmatched. The CDR3 spans 16 residues. CDR3 DNA sequence: TGTGCCAGCAGTGAAGTTACGAACCGGGAGGCGAGTGAGCAGTTCTTC. Its protein product is CASSEVTNREASEQFF.

V and J are TRBV11-3 and TRBJ2-1; TRBD2 matches 7 bases. V lost 1 base, J lost 3 bases, and 9 bases stayed unmatched. The CDR3 length is 17 residues. Germline CDR1 and CDR2: SGHNT and YENEEA. Written as DNA, the CDR3 is TGTGCCAGCAGCTTAGTCCGGGGCGGGAGCTTCTACAATGAGCAGTTCTTC. This encodes CASSLVRGGSFYNEQFF.

This clone was observed a few times. The rearrangement links TRBV14 to TRBJ2-1; 8 bases map to TRBD2. J lost 6 bases, V lost 2 bases, and 12 bases had no gene match. The CDR3 contains 17 residues. Germline V gene lookup returns CDR1 SGHDN and CDR2 FVKESK. CDR3 sequence (DNA): TGTGCCAGCAGCCAAAACTTGGCGGGAGGCCCAGGCAATGAGCAGTTCTTC. As protein: CASSQNLAGGPGNEQFF. The full variable domain, with the rest looked up from reference TRBV14 and TRBJ2-1, is EAGVTQFPSHSVIEKGQTVTLRCDPISGHDNLYWYRRVMGKEIKFLLHFVKESKQDESGMPNNRFLAERTGGTYSTLKVQPAELEDSGVYFCASSQNLAGGPGNEQFFGPGTRLTVL.

The genes are TRBV7-9 and TRBJ2-6; TRBD1 matches at 7 bases. This CDR3 spans 18 amino acids. Germline CDR1 SEHNR, CDR2 FQNEAQ (reference sequence). V was pared by 1 base and J by 0 bases, with 6 bases of the junction left unmatched. CDR3 in DNA: TGTGCCAGCAGCTTAGTACAGGGGCTGCTCTCTGGGGCCAACGTCCTGACTTTC. It encodes CASSLVQGLLSGANVLTF.

The chain uses TRBV6-6 and TRBJ2-7; perhaps D is TRBD1 or TRBD2 (6 bases each). Germline CDR1 is MNHNY and CDR2 is SVGAGI (reference sequence). This CDR3 has 13 amino acids. V gave up 4 bases and J gave up 6 bases, with 13 bases separating them. In nucleotides, the CDR3 is TGTGCCAGCAGTTTGGGGGGCGCATTCGAGCAGTACTTC. Residues: CASSLGGAFEQYF.

The chain joins TRBV7-9 to TRBJ2-5, with TRBD1 identical over 10 bases. V dropped 5 bases and J dropped 4; count of bases not matched to a gene: 7. CDR3 length: 15 residues. CDR1 is SEHNR, CDR2 FQNEAQ, per germline (reference sequence). The CDR3 nucleotides read TGTGCCAGCAGCGCCGTGACAGGGGGCGCAGAGACCCAGTACTTC. Translated, it gives CASSAVTGGAETQYF.

The chain couples TRBV6-1 to TRBJ2-7, with a tentative D call TRBD2 (5 bases). Trimming took off 6 bases at V and 2 bases at J, with 11 bases between the two ends. The CDR3 is 13 amino acids. Per the germline V gene, CDR1 is MNHNS and CDR2 is SASEGT. DNA of the CDR3: TGTGCCAGCAGACCCACGGGAACCTACGAGCAGTACTTC. Translated: CASRPTGTYEQYF.

The chain carries TRBV11-2 and TRBJ2-3; 8 bases are shared with TRBD2. The V and J ends lost 0 bases and 5 bases, in that order; junction bases with no gene match: 4. Germline V gene data show CDR1 as SGHAT and CDR2 as FQNNGV. This CDR3 has 15 residues. This CDR3 reads CASSLDYLAGDTQYF. CDR3 DNA sequence: TGTGCCAGCAGCTTAGATTACCTAGCGGGAGATACGCAGTATTTT.

The rearrangement joins TRBV7-8 to TRBJ2-5; 10 bases align to TRBD2. The germline gives CDR1 SGHVS, CDR2 FQNEAQ. Trimming cost V 6 bases and J 7 bases; bases outside gene matches: 20. The CDR3 sequence is 18 residues long. CDR3 coding DNA: TGTGCCAGCAGTTCTATGGTTCCGGGACTAGCGCGAGGAGTGACCCAGTACTTC. Translated, it gives CASSSMVPGLARGVTQYF. The entire variable domain, with the rest obtained from reference TRBV7-8 and TRBJ2-5, is as follows: GAGVSQSPRYKVAKRGQDVALRCDPISGHVSLFWYQQALGQGPEFLTYFQNEAQLDKSGLPSDRFFAERPEGSVSTLKIQRTQQEDSAVYLCASSSMVPGLARGVTQYFGPGTRLLVL.

The genes are TRBV7-6 and TRBJ1-4; TRBD1 matches 8 bases. Germline CDR1 and CDR2: SGHVS and FNYEAQ. There are 15 residues in the CDR3. J was trimmed by 8 bases and V by 3 bases; bases with no gene match: 8. CDR3 amino acids: CASSFLTGDREKLFF. The CDR3 nucleotides read TGTGCCAGCAGCTTTCTGACAGGGGATCGAGAAAAACTGTTTTTT.

The chain employs TRBV7-3 and TRBJ2-1; 11 nucleotides agree with TRBD2. This CDR3 comprises 18 residues. Germline V CDR1 and CDR2: SGHTA, FQGTGA. The V and J ends lost 5 bases and 3 bases, in that order; junction bases with no gene match: 12. The CDR3 reads CASSKTSGSGFNYNEQFF. The DNA of the CDR3 is TGTGCCAGCAGCAAAACTAGCGGGAGTGGGTTCAACTACAATGAGCAGTTCTTC.